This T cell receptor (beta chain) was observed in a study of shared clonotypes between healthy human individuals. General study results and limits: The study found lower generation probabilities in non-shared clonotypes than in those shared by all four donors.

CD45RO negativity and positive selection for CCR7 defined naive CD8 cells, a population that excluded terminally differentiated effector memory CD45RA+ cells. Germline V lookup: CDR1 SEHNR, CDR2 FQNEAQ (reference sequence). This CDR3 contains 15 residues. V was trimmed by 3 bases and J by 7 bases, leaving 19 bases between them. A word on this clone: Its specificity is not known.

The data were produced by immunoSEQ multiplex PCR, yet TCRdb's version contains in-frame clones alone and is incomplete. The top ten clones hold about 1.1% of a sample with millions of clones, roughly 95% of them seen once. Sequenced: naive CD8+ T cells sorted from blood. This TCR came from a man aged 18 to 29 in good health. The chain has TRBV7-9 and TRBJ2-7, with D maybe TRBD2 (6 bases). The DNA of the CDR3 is TGTGCCAGCAGCTTGCGAGAGGAGGGGTTGAATGAGCAGTACTTC. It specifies CASSLREEGLNEQYF.